Shown below are 16 T cell receptor beta chains from a single sample sequenced in a study of T cell responses to AZD1222 COVID-19 vaccine. Here immunoSEQ multiplex PCR was the method, and the copy in TCRdb shows in-frame clones only, minus some. The sample shows 95,000 to 110,000 clones, around 90% of them seen only once. The sample here was peripheral blood, taken on day 0 of AZD1222 vaccination. These receptors were obtained from an adult in good health.

The gene calls are TRBV3-1 (or the pseudogene TRBV3-2) and TRBJ1-4; no definite D call. The V and J ends lost 6 bases and 8 bases respectively, with 16 bases between them. The CDR3 runs to 14 residues. Germline V lookup: CDR1 LGHDT, CDR2 YNNKEL (reference sequence). The CDR3, as DNA: TGTGCCAGCAGGCAACAGAATCCGGGCGAAAAACTGTTTTTT. Translating it yields CASRQQNPGEKLFF.

This clone was seen just once. The chain has TRBV19 and TRBJ2-7; 7 positions agree with TRBD1. This CDR3 is 15 amino acids long. The V gene end was trimmed by 5 bases and the J gene end by 7 bases; junction bases not matched to a gene: 14. The germline V gene has CDR1 LNHDA and CDR2 SQIVND (reference sequence). CDR3 bases: TGTGCCAGTAGTCAAAGGGGGACAGCTAGAACTGAGCAGTACTTC. Protein product: CASSQRGTARTEQYF.

This clone has only one observation. The chain couples TRBV9 to TRBJ1-3; 7 nucleotides agree with TRBD1. The CDR3 length is 20 residues. J lost 0 bases, V lost 3 bases, and 18 bases had no gene match. Germline CDR1 is SGDLS and CDR2 is YYNGEE. The CDR3 region has the DNA TGTGCCAGCAGCGCCCAGACAGGGACGGGGAGGACAAACTCTGGAAACACCATATATTTT. It is translated as CASSAQTGTGRTNSGNTIYF.

V and J are TRBV7-2 and TRBJ1-5; 10 nucleotides agree with TRBD1. The CDR3 length is 17 residues. V trimming: 5 bases; J trimming: 0 bases; junction bases outside the gene matches: 7. CDR1 is SGHTA and CDR2 is FQGNSA in the germline V gene. The CDR3: CASSLPTGGYSNQPQHF. The CDR3 DNA reads TGTGCCAGCAGCCTACCGACAGGGGGCTATAGCAATCAGCCCCAGCATTTT. Full variable domain (missing parts from reference TRBV7-2 and TRBJ1-5): GAGVSQSPSNKVTEKGKDVELRCDPISGHTALYWYRQSLGQGLEFLIYFQGNSAPDKSGLPSDRFSAERTGGSVSTLTIQRTQQEDSAVYLCASSLPTGGYSNQPQHFGDGTRLSIL.

This clone was counted a single time. The genes are TRBV4-1 and TRBJ1-6; D unclear. This CDR3 spans 15 amino acids. V was cut by 2 bases and J by 6 bases, with 11 bases left in between. The germline CDR1 and CDR2 sequences are MGHRA and YSYEKL. This chain's CDR3 is CASSQTTEGNSPLHF. The CDR3 coding sequence is TGCGCCAGCAGCCAAACCACGGAGGGTAATTCACCCCTCCACTTT.

The J gene is TRBJ2-7, the V gene TRBV3-1 (or the pseudogene TRBV3-2); D is perhaps TRBD1 (6 bases). The ends were cut back, 0 bases at V and 5 bases at J, with 14 bases in the middle. Germline V lookup: CDR1 LGHDT, CDR2 YNNKEL (reference sequence). The CDR3 is 15 amino acids. The CDR3 region has the DNA TGTGCCAGCAGCCAAGATTTTAGGGGGTTCAACGAGCAGTACTTC. Protein product: CASSQDFRGFNEQYF.

The rearrangement uses TRBV7-2 and TRBJ1-1; D is ambiguous. The V end was cut by 3 bases, the J end by 2 bases, with 10 bases between. This CDR3 has 14 amino acids. Germline assignment: CDR1 SGHTA and CDR2 FQGNSA. CDR3 in DNA: TGTGCCAGCAGCTTGGCAGGCCCCAACACTGAAGCTTTCTTT. Its protein product is CASSLAGPNTEAFF.

This clone was observed once. The chain links TRBV14 to TRBJ1-2; tentative D call: TRBD1 (5 bases). The CDR3 extends over 13 amino acids. V was cut by 10 bases and J by 5 bases, with 17 bases left in between. Looked up from germline, CDR1 is SGHDN and CDR2 is FVKESK. The CDR3 spells CATRTTGGYGYTF. The CDR3 DNA follows: TGTGCCACCCGGACTACGGGGGGGTATGGCTACACCTTC.

V usage is TRBV5-1 and J usage is TRBJ2-7; D is perhaps TRBD2 (6 bases). The V and J ends lost 4 bases and 4 bases respectively, with 18 bases between them. Germline CDR1 reads SGHRS; CDR2 reads YFSETQ. This CDR3 region has 15 residues. The CDR3, as DNA: TGCGCCAGCAGCCGGGACGCGACGGGACTTTACGAGCAGTACTTC. It codes for CASSRDATGLYEQYF.

This chain's CDR3 is CASSLVPGISSQETQYF. The CDR3 DNA sequence: TGTGCCAGCAGCTTAGTCCCCGGGATTAGTTCCCAAGAGACCCAGTACTTC. The chain has TRBV11-2 and TRBJ2-5, with D possibly being TRBD2 (5 bases). Germline V gene sequence: CDR1 SGHAT, CDR2 FQNNGV. Trimming took 1 base from V and 1 from J, leaving 16 bases between them. This CDR3 comprises 17 residues.

The gene calls are TRBV19 and TRBJ2-3; D is possibly TRBD2 (5 bases). Trimming left V 3 bases short and J 1 base short, with 11 bases between. Germline V gene lookup returns CDR1 LNHDA and CDR2 SQIVND (reference sequence). This CDR3 has 15 residues. CDR3 DNA: TGTGCCAGTAGTATTTTAACCGGGGGCACAGATACGCAGTATTTT. This sequence encodes CASSILTGGTDTQYF.

The rearrangement uses TRBV11-3 and TRBJ2-6; D not resolved. V lost 5 bases and J lost 0, with 8 bases in between. The CDR3 has 15 amino acids. In germline, CDR1 is SGHNT, CDR2 YENEEA. The CDR3 sequence is CASSVTDSGANVLTF. Here the CDR3 DNA reads TGTGCCAGCAGCGTCACAGACTCTGGGGCCAACGTCCTGACTTTC.

The V call is TRBV7-2, the J call TRBJ2-2; 7 positions match TRBD2. The CDR3 consists of 15 residues. Germline CDR1 SGHTA, CDR2 FQGNSA. Trimming at V came to 5 bases and at J to 0 bases, leaving 3 bases not matched to a gene. CDR3 residues: CASSSGDPNTGELFF. The CDR3 region has the DNA TGTGCCAGCAGCAGCGGGGACCCGAACACCGGGGAGCTGTTTTTT.

The genes are TRBV5-1 and TRBJ2-3, with 15 bases identical to TRBD2. The germline gives CDR1 SGHRS, CDR2 YFSETQ. The CDR3 spans 18 residues. The junction had 8 bases not matched to a gene; V was cut back by 4 bases and J by 2 bases. CDR3 protein: CASSTGLAGGLNTDTQYF. The DNA for the CDR3 is TGCGCCAGCAGCACTGGACTAGCGGGGGGGCTTAACACAGATACGCAGTATTTT. Full variable domain (missing parts from reference TRBV5-1 and TRBJ2-3): KAGVTQTPRYLIKTRGQQVTLSCSPISGHRSVSWYQQTPGQGLQFLFEYFSETQRNKGNFPGRFSGRQFSNSRSEMNVSTLELGDSALYLCASSTGLAGGLNTDTQYFGPGTRLTVL.

This sequence joins TRBV19 and TRBJ2-2; a possible D gene is TRBD2 (5 bases). The CDR3 loop spans 15 amino acids. V was shortened by 1 base and J by 2 bases, with 8 bases between the two germline ends. Germline V gene sequence: CDR1 LNHDA, CDR2 SQIVND (reference sequence). The CDR3 DNA follows: TGTGCCAGTAGTATAGGAGGGATTAACACCGGGGAGCTGTTTTTT. This translates into CASSIGGINTGELFF.

The V and J genes are TRBV13 and TRBJ1-1, with a possible D match to TRBD1 (5 bases). The V end was cut by 8 bases, the J end by 3 bases, with 16 bases between. This CDR3 has 14 residues. In germline, CDR1 is PRHDT, CDR2 FYEKMQ (reference sequence). The CDR3 nucleotides read TGTGCCAGCTCATACCAGCTGGGGGACACTGAAGCTTTCTTT. This codes for CASSYQLGDTEAFF.